The 27 T cell receptor beta chains below all came from one sample that was sequenced in a study of cytomegalovirus exposure and HLA in healthy donors. It was with 60 Vbeta and 13 Jbeta primers that the PCR ran. The data were produced by immunoSEQ multiplex PCR, yet TCRdb's version contains in-frame clones alone and is incomplete. The sample has over 150,000 clones, about 80% seen once. The sequenced sample was PBMCs. All receptors derive from a woman aged 55 to 70 in good health and CMV-seropositive.

CDR3 region: CASSQTGGRGNTEAFF. The CDR3, as DNA: TGTGCCAGCAGCCAAACAGGGGGCCGCGGGAACACTGAAGCTTTCTTT. This chain joins TRBV7-3 and TRBJ1-1, with 9 bases aligning to TRBD1. J was trimmed by 1 base and V by 5 bases; bases with no gene match: 8. The germline CDR1 and CDR2 sequences are SGHTA and FQGTGA. The CDR3 sequence is 16 residues long.

The chain uses TRBV4-3 and TRBJ1-6, with 7 positions matching TRBD1. Per the germline V gene, CDR1 is LGHNA and CDR2 is YSLEER. Trimming removed 0 bases from V and 8 bases from J; junction bases left unmatched: 4. There are 15 residues in the CDR3. The CDR3 coding sequence is TGCGCCAGCAGCCAAGAGAGCAGGGGGTATTCACCCCTCCACTTT. This sequence encodes CASSQESRGYSPLHF.

The V and J genes are TRBV9 and TRBJ2-1; unclear D gene. Germline assignment: CDR1 SGDLS and CDR2 YYNGEE. V lost 2 bases and J 8 bases, leaving 17 bases between the germline ends. This CDR3 region has 15 residues. The CDR3 nucleotides are TGTGCCAGCAGCGTCACCCTAAACAACAGAGATGAGCAGTTCTTC. As protein: CASSVTLNNRDEQFF.

The chain links TRBV6-1 to TRBJ2-1, with D possibly being TRBD2 (5 bases). The CDR3 loop spans 11 amino acids. The germline V gene has CDR1 MNHNS and CDR2 SASEGT. V lost 0 bases and J 14 bases, leaving 8 bases between the germline ends. CDR3 nucleotides: TGTGCCAGCAGTGAAGCGCCGGGGAAGTTCTTC. Protein product: CASSEAPGKFF.

This sequence joins TRBV2 and TRBJ2-3; TRBD1 aligns across 7 bases. This CDR3 has 15 amino acids. The V gene end was trimmed by 6 bases and the J gene end by 3 bases; junction bases not matched to a gene: 9. In germline, CDR1 is SNHLY, CDR2 FYNNEI. CDR3 bases: TGTGCCAGCAGCCCATTCAGGGGGTCGACAGATACGCAGTATTTT. Protein: CASSPFRGSTDTQYF. The whole variable domain, filled in from reference TRBV2 and TRBJ2-3, reads EPEVTQTPSHQVTQMGQEVILRCVPISNHLYFYWYRQILGQKVEFLVSFYNNEISEKSEIFDDQFSVERPDGSNFTLKIRSTKLEDSAMYFCASSPFRGSTDTQYFGPGTRLTVL.

This rearrangement joins TRBV7-9 to TRBJ2-1, with D perhaps TRBD2 (5 bases). From germline, CDR1 is SEHNR and CDR2 FQNEAQ (reference sequence). V dropped 3 bases and J dropped 1 base, with 16 bases sitting between them. This CDR3 contains 17 residues. CDR3 DNA: TGTGCCAGCAGCTTCTCTCCGGGGTCCGGTTCCTACAATGAGCAGTTCTTC. Residues: CASSFSPGSGSYNEQFF.

The chain carries TRBV28 and TRBJ2-7; 10 nucleotides agree with TRBD1. CDR3 length equals 15 residues. V was clipped by 4 bases and J by 3 bases; unmatched bases: 6. Germline V gives CDR1 MDHEN, CDR2 SYDVKM. Here the CDR3 DNA reads TGTGCCAGCAGTTCAACCGGGACAGGGGACTACGAGCAGTACTTC. Protein: CASSSTGTGDYEQYF.

This chain joins TRBV7-9 and TRBJ2-6; 11 nucleotides align to TRBD2. Trimming took 5 bases from V and 2 from J; bases not matched to a gene: 5. Germline CDR1 is SEHNR and CDR2 is FQNEAQ (reference sequence). This CDR3 is built from 17 residues. The CDR3 loop is CASSHLAGGAGANVLTF. The CDR3 coding sequence is TGTGCCAGCAGCCATCTAGCGGGAGGCGCTGGGGCCAACGTCCTGACTTTC. Complete variable domain (other parts from reference TRBV7-9 and TRBJ2-6): DTGVSQNPRHKITKRGQNVTFRCDPISEHNRLYWYRQTLGQGPEFLTYFQNEAQLEKSRLLSDRFSAERPKGSFSTLEIQRTEQGDSAMYLCASSHLAGGAGANVLTFGAGSRLTVL.

CDR3 coding DNA: TGTGCCAGTAAGCCCACATGGACGGGAAATCAGCCCCAGCATTTT. As protein: CASKPTWTGNQPQHF. This chain uses TRBV19 with TRBJ1-5; D call uncertain. CDR1 is LNHDA, CDR2 SQIVND, per germline (reference sequence). Trimming took off 7 bases at V and 4 bases at J, with 17 bases between the two ends. CDR3 length: 15 residues.

The chain combines TRBV5-6 with TRBJ2-7; a weak D match, TRBD1 (6 bases). The CDR3 has 14 residues. The germline V and J ends were trimmed by 6 bases and 0 bases, with 13 bases remaining between them. Germline assignment: CDR1 SGHDT and CDR2 YYEEEE. This chain's CDR3 is CASTSTGHSYEQYF. Written as DNA, the CDR3 is TGTGCCAGCACCTCCACGGGACACTCCTACGAGCAGTACTTC.

V and J are TRBV30 and TRBJ2-7, with TRBD1 matching 7 bases. Germline values: CDR1 GTSNPN, CDR2 SVGIG (reference sequence). CDR3 size: 14 residues. The junction had 10 bases not matched to a gene; V was cut back by 4 bases and J by 4 bases. The CDR3 coding sequence is TGTGCCTGGAAAAGTCCGGGACAGAAGTACGAGCAGTACTTC. It translates to CAWKSPGQKYEQYF.

This chain joins TRBV11-2 and TRBJ2-5; 10 positions match TRBD1. CDR3 length: 15 residues. Germline loops: CDR1 SGHAT, CDR2 FQNNGV. After removal of 1 base from V and 2 bases from J, the junction contained 1 base not matched to a gene. CDR3 in amino acids: CASSLGDRGQETQYF. The CDR3 DNA sequence: TGTGCCAGCAGCTTAGGGGACAGGGGACAAGAGACCCAGTACTTC.

The CDR3 protein is CASSFDSGSVQYF. The CDR3 DNA follows: TGTGCCAGCAGCTTCGACTCTGGCTCAGTCCAGTACTTC. This chain links TRBV7-6 with TRBJ2-5, with D unresolved. Trimming shortened V by 3 bases and J by 10 bases, and 15 bases separated the two germline ends. The CDR3 runs 13 residues. Germline V gives CDR1 SGHVS, CDR2 FNYEAQ.

This chain uses TRBV7-3 with TRBJ2-5, with a possible D match to TRBD1 (5 bases). There are 15 residues in the CDR3. With 1 base removed from V and 1 base from J, the gap between germline ends came to 10 bases. Germline V CDR1 and CDR2: SGHTA, FQGTGA. The DNA of the CDR3 is TGTGCCAGCAGCTTAATCCCAGGGTCCCAAGAGACCCAGTACTTC. Translated: CASSLIPGSQETQYF.

The chain employs TRBV6-5 and TRBJ1-2; 7 bases fit TRBD1. V shed 1 base, J shed 0 bases, and the junction held 2 bases outside the gene matches. Germline CDR1 is MNHEY and CDR2 is SVGAGI. The CDR3 loop spans 15 amino acids. The CDR3 DNA is TGTGCCAGCAGTTACTACAGGGGAGCTAACTATGGCTACACCTTC. Translated: CASSYYRGANYGYTF.

V is TRBV5-4 and J is TRBJ1-2; 7 bases match TRBD1. Germline lookup yields CDR1 SGHNT and CDR2 YYREEE (reference sequence). The CDR3 contains 15 residues. The junction had 11 bases not matched to a gene; V was cut back by 2 bases and J by 7 bases. Here the CDR3 DNA reads TGTGCCAGCAGCTTATTCGACAGGGAAGAAGTTGGCTACACCTTC. Encoded protein: CASSLFDREEVGYTF.

The CDR3 DNA reads TGTGCCAGCAGCCGTGGGGGGGCATTTAATGAAAAACTGTTTTTT. As protein: CASSRGGAFNEKLFF. The chain couples TRBV6-5 to TRBJ1-4; maybe TRBD1 (6 bases). Germline V gene sequence: CDR1 MNHEY, CDR2 SVGAGI. The ends were cut back, 6 bases at V and 4 bases at J, with 15 bases in the middle. This CDR3 contains 15 residues.

This clone was seen only a few times. The rearrangement uses TRBV2 and TRBJ1-5; 8 bases are a match to TRBD1. Germline CDR1 and CDR2: SNHLY and FYNNEI. The ends lost 6 bases at V and 2 bases at J; junction bases unmatched: 6. There are 15 residues in the CDR3. CDR3 DNA: TGTGCCAGCAGAGCTCAGGGGGCCGGCAATCAGCCCCAGCATTTT. Residues: CASRAQGAGNQPQHF.

V is TRBV7-9 and J is TRBJ2-7; D perhaps matches TRBD1 (6 bases). Germline CDR1 SEHNR, CDR2 FQNEAQ (reference sequence). The CDR3 consists of 15 residues. V was shortened by 5 bases and J by 4 bases, with 18 bases between the two germline ends. The CDR3 DNA reads as TGTGCCAGCAGCCAGGGGTGGACACCGGGTTACGAGCAGTACTTC. Its protein product is CASSQGWTPGYEQYF.

The rearrangement links TRBV5-5 to TRBJ2-7, with D maybe TRBD2 (5 bases). The CDR3 runs 13 residues. V lost 8 bases and J lost 1, with 13 bases in between. Germline values: CDR1 SGHKS, CDR2 YYEKEE (reference sequence). The CDR3 DNA reads TGTGCCAGTTTTCGGGGTTCATCCTACGAGCAGTACTTC. Translation: CASFRGSSYEQYF. Together with reference TRBV5-5 and TRBJ2-7, the CDR3 gives the full variable domain: DAGVTQSPTHLIKTRGQQVTLRCSPISGHKSVSWYQQVLGQGPQFIFQYYEKEERGRGNFPDRFSARQFPNYSSELNVNALLLGDSALYLCASFRGSSYEQYFGPGTRLTVT.

The V call is TRBV11-2, the J call TRBJ2-7, with 12 positions matching TRBD2. Germline loops: CDR1 SGHAT, CDR2 FQNNGV. The CDR3 consists of 15 residues. V shed 5 bases and J 6 bases; nucleotides not matched to a gene: 8. The CDR3 here is CASSVRLAGDLEQYF. The CDR3 DNA is TGTGCCAGCAGCGTTAGACTAGCGGGAGACCTCGAGCAGTACTTC.

The chain employs TRBV28 and TRBJ1-4; D is possibly TRBD1 (6 bases). Trimming took off 6 bases at V and 7 bases at J, with 21 bases between the two ends. The CDR3 is 16 amino acids. Germline CDR1 reads MDHEN; CDR2 reads SYDVKM. CDR3 DNA: TGTGCCAGCAGCTCTACCTACCAGGGGAGCGGTGAAAAACTGTTTTTT. This encodes CASSSTYQGSGEKLFF.

The chain recombines TRBV18 with TRBJ2-7; D is undetermined. The CDR3 runs to 13 residues. Germline V gene lookup returns CDR1 KGHSH and CDR2 LQKENI. V was cut by 3 bases and J by 2 bases, with 8 bases left in between. As DNA, the CDR3 is TGTGCCAGCTCACCCGGTCTTACCTACGAGCAGTACTTC. Protein: CASSPGLTYEQYF.

The chain is built from TRBV4-2 and TRBJ2-2, with 9 bases aligning to TRBD1. V lost 7 bases and J lost 1; bases outside the gene matches: 1. This CDR3 comprises 14 residues. From germline, CDR1 is LGHNA and CDR2 YNFKEQ. CDR3 region: CASKGQGNTGELFF. The DNA for the CDR3 is TGTGCCAGCAAGGGACAGGGGAACACCGGGGAGCTGTTTTTT.

The chain has TRBV9 and TRBJ1-2; D call uncertain. This CDR3 spans 13 amino acids. Germline V CDR1 and CDR2: SGDLS, YYNGEE. With 0 bases removed from V and 4 bases from J, the gap between germline ends came to 7 bases. DNA of the CDR3: TGTGCCAGCAGCGTAGGACATGTCTATGGCTACACCTTC. This gives the protein CASSVGHVYGYTF.

The chain employs TRBV5-1 and TRBJ2-2; 12 bases line up with TRBD2. The V segment lost 5 bases and the J segment 4 bases; nucleotides outside the gene matches: 6. This CDR3 comprises 16 residues. Germline V gene lookup returns CDR1 SGHRS and CDR2 YFSETQ. As DNA, the CDR3 is TGCGCCAGCAGTTCACTAGCGGGAGGCGGCACCGGGGAGCTGTTTTTT. Protein sequence: CASSSLAGGGTGELFF.

The V call is TRBV6-5, the J call TRBJ1-1; weak D call: TRBD1 (6 bases). The CDR3 consists of 13 residues. Trimming took off 6 bases at V and 6 bases at J, with 14 bases between the two ends. CDR1 MNHEY and CDR2 SVGAGI come from the germline V gene. CDR3 in amino acids: CASRTQGPAEAFF. The CDR3 region has the DNA TGTGCCAGCAGGACACAGGGCCCCGCTGAAGCTTTCTTT.